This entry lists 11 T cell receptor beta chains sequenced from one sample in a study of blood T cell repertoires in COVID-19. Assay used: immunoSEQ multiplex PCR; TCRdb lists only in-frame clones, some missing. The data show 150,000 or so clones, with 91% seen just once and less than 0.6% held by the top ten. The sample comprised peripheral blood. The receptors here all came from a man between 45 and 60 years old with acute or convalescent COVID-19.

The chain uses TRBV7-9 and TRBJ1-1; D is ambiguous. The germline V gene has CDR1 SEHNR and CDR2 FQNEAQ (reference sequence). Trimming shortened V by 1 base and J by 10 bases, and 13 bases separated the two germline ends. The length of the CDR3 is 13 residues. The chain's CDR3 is CASSLEPLPRAFF. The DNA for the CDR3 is TGTGCCAGCAGCTTAGAGCCACTACCTCGAGCTTTCTTT.

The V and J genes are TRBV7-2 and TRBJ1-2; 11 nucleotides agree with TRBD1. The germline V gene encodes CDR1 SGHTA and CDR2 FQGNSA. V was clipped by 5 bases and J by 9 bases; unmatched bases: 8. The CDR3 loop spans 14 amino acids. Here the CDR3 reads CASSPPGQGVRYTF. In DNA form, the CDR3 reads TGTGCCAGCAGCCCCCCGGGACAGGGGGTACGCTACACCTTC.

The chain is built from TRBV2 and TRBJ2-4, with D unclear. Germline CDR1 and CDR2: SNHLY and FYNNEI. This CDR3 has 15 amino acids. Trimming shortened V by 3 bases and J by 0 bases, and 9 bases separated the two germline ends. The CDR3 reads CASSEAPIAKNIQYF. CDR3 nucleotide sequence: TGTGCCAGCAGTGAGGCTCCCATAGCCAAAAACATTCAGTACTTC.

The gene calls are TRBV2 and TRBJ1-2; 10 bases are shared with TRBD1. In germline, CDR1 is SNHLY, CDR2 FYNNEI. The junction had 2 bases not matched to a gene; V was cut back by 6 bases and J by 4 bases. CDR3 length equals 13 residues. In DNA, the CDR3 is TGTGCCAGCAGGGGACAGGGGAGCTATGGCTACACCTTC. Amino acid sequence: CASRGQGSYGYTF.

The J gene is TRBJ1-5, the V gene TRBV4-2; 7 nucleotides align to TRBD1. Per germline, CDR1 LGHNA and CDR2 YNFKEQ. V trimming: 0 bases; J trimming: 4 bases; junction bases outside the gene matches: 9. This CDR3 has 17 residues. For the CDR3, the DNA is TGTGCCAGCAGCCAAGATCGCCCGGGACAGCAGAATCAGCCCCAGCATTTT. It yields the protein CASSQDRPGQQNQPQHF.

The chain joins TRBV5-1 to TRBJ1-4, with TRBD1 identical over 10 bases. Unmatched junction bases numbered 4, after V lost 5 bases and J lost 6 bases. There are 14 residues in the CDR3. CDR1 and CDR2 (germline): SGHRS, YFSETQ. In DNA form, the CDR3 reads TGCGCCAGCAGTTGGGACAGGGGTGATGAAAAACTGTTTTTT. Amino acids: CASSWDRGDEKLFF. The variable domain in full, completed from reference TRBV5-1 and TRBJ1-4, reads KAGVTQTPRYLIKTRGQQVTLSCSPISGHRSVSWYQQTPGQGLQFLFEYFSETQRNKGNFPGRFSGRQFSNSRSEMNVSTLELGDSALYLCASSWDRGDEKLFFGSGTQLSVL.

As DNA, the CDR3 is TGTGCCAGCAGCTTAGCTTTAGGGGCGAACACTGAAGCTTTCTTT. Protein: CASSLALGANTEAFF. The V gene is TRBV7-8, the J gene TRBJ1-1; maybe TRBD1 (5 bases). With 0 bases removed from V and 1 base from J, the gap between germline ends came to 9 bases. CDR1 and CDR2 from the germline V gene are SGHVS and FQNEAQ. The CDR3 is 15 amino acids.

The CDR3, as DNA: TGCAGCGTTGAAGATCGCGGACTTCCCTTGGATGAGCAGTTCTTC. This sequence encodes CSVEDRGLPLDEQFF. This chain connects TRBV29-1 to TRBJ2-1; possibly TRBD2 for D (5 bases). Germline V gives CDR1 SQVTM, CDR2 ANQGSEA. Trimming took 0 bases from V and 8 from J, leaving 17 bases between them. The CDR3 has 15 residues.

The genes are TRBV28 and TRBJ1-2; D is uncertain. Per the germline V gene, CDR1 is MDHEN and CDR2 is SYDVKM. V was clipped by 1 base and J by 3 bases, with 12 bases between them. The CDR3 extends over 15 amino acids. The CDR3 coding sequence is TGTGCCAGCAGTTTATCAGCGGGGTTTCACTATGGCTACACCTTC. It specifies CASSLSAGFHYGYTF.

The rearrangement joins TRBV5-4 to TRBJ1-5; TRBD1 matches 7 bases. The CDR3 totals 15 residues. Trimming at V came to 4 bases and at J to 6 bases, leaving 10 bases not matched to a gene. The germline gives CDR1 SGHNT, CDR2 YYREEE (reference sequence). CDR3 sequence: CASSPDQGDSQPQHF. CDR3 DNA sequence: TGTGCCAGCAGCCCCGACCAGGGGGATAGTCAGCCCCAGCATTTT.

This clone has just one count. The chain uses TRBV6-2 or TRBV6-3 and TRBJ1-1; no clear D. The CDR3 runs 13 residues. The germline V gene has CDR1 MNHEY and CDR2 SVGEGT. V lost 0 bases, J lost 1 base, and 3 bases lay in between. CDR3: CASSYSANTEAFF. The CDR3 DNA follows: TGTGCCAGCAGTTACTCAGCGAACACTGAAGCTTTCTTT.